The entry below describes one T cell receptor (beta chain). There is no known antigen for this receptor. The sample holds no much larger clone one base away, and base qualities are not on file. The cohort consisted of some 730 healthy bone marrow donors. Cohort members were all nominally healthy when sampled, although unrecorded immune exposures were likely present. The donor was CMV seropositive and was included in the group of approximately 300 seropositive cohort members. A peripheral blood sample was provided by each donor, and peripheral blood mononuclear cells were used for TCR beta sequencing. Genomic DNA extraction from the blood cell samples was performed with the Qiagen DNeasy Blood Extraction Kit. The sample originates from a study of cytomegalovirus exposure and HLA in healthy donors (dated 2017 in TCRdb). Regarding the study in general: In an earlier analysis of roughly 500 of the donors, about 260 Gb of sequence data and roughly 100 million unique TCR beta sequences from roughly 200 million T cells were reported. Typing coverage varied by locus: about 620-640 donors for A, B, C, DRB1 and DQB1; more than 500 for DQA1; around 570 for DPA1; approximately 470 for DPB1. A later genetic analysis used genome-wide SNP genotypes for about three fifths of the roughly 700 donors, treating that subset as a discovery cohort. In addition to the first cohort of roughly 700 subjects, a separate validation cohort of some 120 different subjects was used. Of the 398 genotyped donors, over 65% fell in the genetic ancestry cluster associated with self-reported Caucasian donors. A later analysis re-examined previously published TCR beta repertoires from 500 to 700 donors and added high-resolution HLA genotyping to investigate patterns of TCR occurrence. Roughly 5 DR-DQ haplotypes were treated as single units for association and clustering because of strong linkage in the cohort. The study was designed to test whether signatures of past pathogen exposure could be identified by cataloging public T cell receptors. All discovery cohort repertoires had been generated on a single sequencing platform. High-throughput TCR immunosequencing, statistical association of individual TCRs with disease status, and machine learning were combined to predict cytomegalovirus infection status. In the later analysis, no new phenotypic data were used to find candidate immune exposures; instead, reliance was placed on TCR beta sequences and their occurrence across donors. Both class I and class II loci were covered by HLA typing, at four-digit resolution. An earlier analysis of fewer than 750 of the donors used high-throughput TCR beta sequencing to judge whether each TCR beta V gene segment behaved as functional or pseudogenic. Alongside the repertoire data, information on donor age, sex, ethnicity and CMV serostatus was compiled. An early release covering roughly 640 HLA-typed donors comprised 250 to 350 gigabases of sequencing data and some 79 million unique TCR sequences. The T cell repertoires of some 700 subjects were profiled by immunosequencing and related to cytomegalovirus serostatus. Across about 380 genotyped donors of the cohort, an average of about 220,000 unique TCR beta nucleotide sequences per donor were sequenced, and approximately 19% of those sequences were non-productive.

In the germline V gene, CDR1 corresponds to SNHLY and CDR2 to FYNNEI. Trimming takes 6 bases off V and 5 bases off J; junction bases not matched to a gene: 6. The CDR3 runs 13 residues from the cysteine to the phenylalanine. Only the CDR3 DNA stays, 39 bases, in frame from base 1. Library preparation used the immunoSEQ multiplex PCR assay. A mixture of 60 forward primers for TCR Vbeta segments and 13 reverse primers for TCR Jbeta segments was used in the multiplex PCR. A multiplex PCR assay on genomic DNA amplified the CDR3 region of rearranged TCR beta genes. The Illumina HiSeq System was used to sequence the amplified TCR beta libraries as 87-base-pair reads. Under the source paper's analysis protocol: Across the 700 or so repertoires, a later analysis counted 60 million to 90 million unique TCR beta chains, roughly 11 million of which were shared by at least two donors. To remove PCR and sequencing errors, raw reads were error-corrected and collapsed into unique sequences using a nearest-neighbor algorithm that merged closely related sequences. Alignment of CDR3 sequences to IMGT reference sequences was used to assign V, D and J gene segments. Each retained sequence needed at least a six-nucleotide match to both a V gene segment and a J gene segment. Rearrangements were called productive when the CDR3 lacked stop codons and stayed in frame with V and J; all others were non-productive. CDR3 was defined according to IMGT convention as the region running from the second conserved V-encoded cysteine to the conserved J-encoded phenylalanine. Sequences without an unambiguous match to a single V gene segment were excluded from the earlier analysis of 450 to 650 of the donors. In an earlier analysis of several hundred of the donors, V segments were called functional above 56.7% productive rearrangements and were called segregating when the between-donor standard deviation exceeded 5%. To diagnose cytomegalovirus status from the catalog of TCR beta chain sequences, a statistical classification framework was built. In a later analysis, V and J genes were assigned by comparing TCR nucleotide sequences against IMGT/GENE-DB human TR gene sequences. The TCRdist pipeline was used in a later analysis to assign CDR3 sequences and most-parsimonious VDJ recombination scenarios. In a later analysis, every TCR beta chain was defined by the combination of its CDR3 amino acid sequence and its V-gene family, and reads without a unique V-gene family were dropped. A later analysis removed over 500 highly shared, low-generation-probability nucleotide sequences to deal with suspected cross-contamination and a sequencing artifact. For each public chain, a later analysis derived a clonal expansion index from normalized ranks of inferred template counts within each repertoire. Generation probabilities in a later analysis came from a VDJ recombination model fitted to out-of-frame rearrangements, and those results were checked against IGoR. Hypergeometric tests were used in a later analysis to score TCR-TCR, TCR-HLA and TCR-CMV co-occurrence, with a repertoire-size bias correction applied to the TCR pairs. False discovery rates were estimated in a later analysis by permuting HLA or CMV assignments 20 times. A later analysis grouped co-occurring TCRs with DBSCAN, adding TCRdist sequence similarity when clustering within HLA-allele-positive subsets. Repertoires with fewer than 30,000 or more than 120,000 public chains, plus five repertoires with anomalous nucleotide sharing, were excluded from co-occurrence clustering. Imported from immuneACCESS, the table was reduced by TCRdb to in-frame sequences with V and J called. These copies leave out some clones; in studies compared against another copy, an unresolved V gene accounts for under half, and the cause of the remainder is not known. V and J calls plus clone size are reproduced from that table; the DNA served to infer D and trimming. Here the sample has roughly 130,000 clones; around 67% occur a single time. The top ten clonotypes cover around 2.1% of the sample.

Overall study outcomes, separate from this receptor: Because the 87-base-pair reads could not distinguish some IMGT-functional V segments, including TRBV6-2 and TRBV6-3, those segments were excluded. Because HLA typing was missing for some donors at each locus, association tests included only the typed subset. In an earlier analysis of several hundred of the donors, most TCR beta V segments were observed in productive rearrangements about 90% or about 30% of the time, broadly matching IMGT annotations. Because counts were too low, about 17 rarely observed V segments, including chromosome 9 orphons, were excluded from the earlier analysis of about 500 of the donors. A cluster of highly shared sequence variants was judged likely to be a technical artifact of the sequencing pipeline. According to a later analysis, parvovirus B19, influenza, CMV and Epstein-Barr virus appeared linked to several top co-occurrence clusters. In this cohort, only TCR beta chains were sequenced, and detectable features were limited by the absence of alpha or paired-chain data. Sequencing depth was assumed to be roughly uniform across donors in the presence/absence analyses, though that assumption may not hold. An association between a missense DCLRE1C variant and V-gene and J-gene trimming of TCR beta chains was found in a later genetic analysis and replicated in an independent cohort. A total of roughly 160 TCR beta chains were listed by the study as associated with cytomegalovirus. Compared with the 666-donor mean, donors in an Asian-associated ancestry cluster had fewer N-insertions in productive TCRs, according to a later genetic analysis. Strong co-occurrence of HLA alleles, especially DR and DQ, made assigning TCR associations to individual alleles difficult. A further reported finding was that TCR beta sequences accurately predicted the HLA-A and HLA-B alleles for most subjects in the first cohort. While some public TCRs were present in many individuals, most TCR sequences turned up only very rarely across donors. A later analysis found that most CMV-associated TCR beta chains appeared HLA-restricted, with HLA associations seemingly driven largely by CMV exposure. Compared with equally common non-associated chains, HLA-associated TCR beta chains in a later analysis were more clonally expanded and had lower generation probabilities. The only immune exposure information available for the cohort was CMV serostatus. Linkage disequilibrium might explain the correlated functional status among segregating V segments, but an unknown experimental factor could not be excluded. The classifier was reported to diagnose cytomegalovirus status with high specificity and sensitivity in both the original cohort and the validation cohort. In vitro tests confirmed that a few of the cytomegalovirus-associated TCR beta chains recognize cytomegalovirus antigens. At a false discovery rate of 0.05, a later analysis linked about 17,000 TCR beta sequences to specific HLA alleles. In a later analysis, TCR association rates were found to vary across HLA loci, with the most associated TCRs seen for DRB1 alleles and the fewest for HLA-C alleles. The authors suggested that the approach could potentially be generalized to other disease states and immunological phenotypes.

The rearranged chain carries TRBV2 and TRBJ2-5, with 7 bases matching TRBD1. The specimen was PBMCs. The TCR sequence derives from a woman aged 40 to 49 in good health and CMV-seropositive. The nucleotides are TGTGCCAGCAGACAGGGGCCGGGGGAGACCCAGTACTTC. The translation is CASRQGPGETQYF.